A selection of T cell receptor beta chains follows, all from one sample in a study of blood T cell repertoires in COVID-19. The method was immunoSEQ multiplex PCR; TCRdb's version includes in-frame clones alone and lacks a portion of them. The table lists just over 75,000 clones, 80% to 85% of them singletons, with 3% to 4% in the top ten. Material for sequencing was peripheral blood. Every receptor here comes from a man between 45 and 60 years old with acute or convalescent COVID-19. Each CDR3 is given with its conserved first and last residue. The D gene is left open where the match is weak.

TRBD1,TRBJ1-6,TRBV7-8,CASSPSGGPYNSPLHF,TGTGCCAGCAGCCCGTCAGGGGGCCCCTATAATTCACCCCTCCACTTT
TRBD1,TRBJ2-7,TRBV7-3,CASSFGTGSSYEQYF,TGTGCCAGCAGCTTCGGGACAGGGAGCTCCTACGAGCAGTACTTC
.,TRBJ1-4,TRBV7-2,CASSLDREKLFF,TGTGCCAGCAGCTTAGACCGGGAAAAACTGTTTTTT
.,TRBJ2-3,TRBV5-1,CASSSTGNLDTQYF,TGCGCCAGCAGCTCGACAGGTAACCTTGATACGCAGTATTTT
.,TRBJ1-2,TRBV29-1,CSVDSYGYTF,TGCAGCGTCGACAGCTATGGCTACACCTTC
TRBD1,TRBJ1-2,TRBV28,CASSLGQNYGYTF,TGTGCCAGCAGTTTGGGACAGAACTATGGCTACACCTTC
.,TRBJ2-5,TRBV6-2/TRBV6-3,CASSYEKGLWIETQYF,TGTGCCAGCAGTTACGAGAAGGGGCTATGGATAGAGACCCAGTACTTC
.,TRBJ1-4,TRBV11-3,CASSPYRGEAGEKLFF,TGTGCCAGCAGCCCATATCGGGGGGAAGCTGGTGAAAAACTGTTTTTT
TRBD1,TRBJ2-3,TRBV19,CASSPTGGLADTQYF,TGTGCCAGTAGCCCCACAGGGGGGTTGGCAGATACGCAGTATTTT
.,TRBJ2-2,TRBV6-6,CASSYTRLNTGELFF,TGTGCCAGCAGTTACACGAGACTGAACACCGGGGAGCTGTTTTTT
.,TRBJ2-1,TRBV27,CASSQGLGHVNEQFF,TGTGCCAGCAGTCAGGGATTGGGACACGTCAATGAGCAGTTCTTC
.,TRBJ2-5,TRBV2,CASMTNGGRETQYF,TGTGCCAGCATGACTAACGGGGGAAGGGAGACCCAGTACTTC